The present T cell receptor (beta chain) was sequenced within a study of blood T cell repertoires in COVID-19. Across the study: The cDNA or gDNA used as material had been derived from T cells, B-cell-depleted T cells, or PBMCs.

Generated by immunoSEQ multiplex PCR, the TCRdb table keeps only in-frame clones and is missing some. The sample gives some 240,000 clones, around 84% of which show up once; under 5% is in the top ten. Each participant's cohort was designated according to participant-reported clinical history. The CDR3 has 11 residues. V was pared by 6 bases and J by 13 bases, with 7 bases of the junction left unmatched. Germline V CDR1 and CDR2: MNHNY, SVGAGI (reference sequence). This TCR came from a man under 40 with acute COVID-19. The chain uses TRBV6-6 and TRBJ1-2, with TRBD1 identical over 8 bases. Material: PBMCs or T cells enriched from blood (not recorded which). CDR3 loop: CASREQGARTF. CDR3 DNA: TGTGCCAGCAGGGAGCAGGGGGCGCGCACCTTC.